Below, 22 T cell receptor beta chains from the same sample are listed, as sequenced in a study of blood T cell repertoires in COVID-19. TCRdb's copy holds only in-frame clones and misses some; the assay was immunoSEQ multiplex PCR. The sample yields about 150,000 clones, around 86% seen once. Input material: peripheral blood. The receptors stem from a man aged 65 to 79 with acute or convalescent COVID-19.

This clone came up once. This chain uses TRBV5-1 with TRBJ2-3, with 8 bases identical to TRBD1. CDR1 is SGHRS and CDR2 is YFSETQ in the germline V gene. The CDR3 spans 15 residues. J was trimmed by 4 bases and V by 0 bases; bases with no gene match: 4. CDR3 region: CASSLEDREADTQYF. The CDR3 coding sequence is TGCGCCAGCAGCTTGGAGGACAGGGAGGCAGATACGCAGTATTTT.

V and J are TRBV28 and TRBJ1-2; the match to TRBD1 covers 7 bases. The V gene end was trimmed by 7 bases and the J gene end by 4 bases; junction bases not matched to a gene: 3. CDR3 length equals 12 residues. The germline V gene has CDR1 MDHEN and CDR2 SYDVKM. CDR3 in DNA: TGTGCCAGCAATCGACAGGGCTATGGCTACACCTTC. It yields the protein CASNRQGYGYTF.

The V gene is TRBV27, the J gene TRBJ2-7; 8 bases are a match to TRBD2. Looked up from germline, CDR1 is MNHEY and CDR2 is SMNVEV (reference sequence). V dropped 6 bases and J dropped 4; count of bases not matched to a gene: 5. The CDR3 covers 13 residues. The CDR3 DNA follows: TGTGCCAGCAGGCTAGCGGGCCTTTACGAGCAGTACTTC. Amino acids: CASRLAGLYEQYF.

The chain combines TRBV25-1 with TRBJ1-2, with D perhaps TRBD1 (5 bases). Looked up from germline, CDR1 is MGHDK and CDR2 is SYGVNS. Between the trimmed V and J ends, which lost 4 bases and 7 bases, there was a span of 13 bases. The CDR3 loop spans 13 amino acids. The CDR3 loop is CASSGILGGGYTF. The CDR3 region has the DNA TGTGCCAGCAGTGGGATTCTCGGGGGTGGCTACACCTTC.

This clone was seen repeatedly, ten times or more. This sequence joins TRBV19 and TRBJ2-1; 11 bases fit TRBD2. The CDR3 loop spans 17 amino acids. Looked up from germline, CDR1 is LNHDA and CDR2 is SQIVND (reference sequence). V was pared by 5 bases and J by 1 base, with 7 bases of the junction left unmatched. CDR3 coding DNA: TGTGCCAGTAGTCCCGGGACTAGCGGCACTTCCTACAATGAGCAGTTCTTC. It yields the protein CASSPGTSGTSYNEQFF.

The genes are TRBV3-1 (or the pseudogene TRBV3-2) and TRBJ1-2; TRBD1 is a possible D gene (6 bases). CDR1 and CDR2 (germline): LGHDT, YNNKEL (reference sequence). CDR3 size: 15 residues. Trimming stripped 3 bases from V and 8 bases from J, with 19 bases between. CDR3 sequence reads: CASSHWGGPEEGYTF. The CDR3 DNA reads TGTGCCAGCAGCCACTGGGGGGGCCCCGAGGAGGGCTACACCTTC.

V and J are TRBV28 and TRBJ2-3; TRBD2 might be the D (5 bases). Trimming removed 5 bases at V and 5 bases at J, with 11 bases between. Looked up from germline, CDR1 is MDHEN and CDR2 is SYDVKM. The CDR3 contains 13 residues. The CDR3 is CASSLGREDTQYF. The CDR3 DNA is TGTGCCAGCAGTCTAGGGAGAGAAGATACGCAGTATTTT.

V and J are TRBV28 and TRBJ2-1; 8 nucleotides line up with TRBD2. Germline trimming cut 3 bases from V and 5 bases from J; bases unmatched to any gene: 3. CDR1 MDHEN and CDR2 SYDVKM come from the germline V gene. The CDR3 runs 14 residues. CDR3 coding DNA: TGTGCCAGCAGTTTGGTCGGGAGGGACAATGAGCAGTTCTTC. This translates into CASSLVGRDNEQFF.

The chain is built from TRBV14 and TRBJ2-5, with a weak D call TRBD1 (6 bases). The CDR3 has 17 residues. CDR1 is SGHDN and CDR2 is FVKESK in the germline V gene. V gave up 0 bases and J gave up 2 bases, with 16 bases separating them. The CDR3 is CASSQELLDSLQETQYF. The CDR3 bases are TGTGCCAGCAGCCAAGAACTCTTGGACAGTCTACAAGAGACCCAGTACTTC.

The chain is built from TRBV29-1 and TRBJ1-5; 12 bases fit TRBD1. The CDR3 extends over 15 amino acids. Trimming took 4 bases from V and 5 from J; bases not matched to a gene: 6. Germline V gene lookup returns CDR1 SQVTM and CDR2 ANQGSEA. This CDR3 reads CSVATGQGAHQPQHF. As DNA, the CDR3 is TGCAGCGTTGCGACGGGACAGGGGGCTCATCAGCCCCAGCATTTT. Together with reference TRBV29-1 and TRBJ1-5, the CDR3 gives the full variable domain: SAVISQKPSRDICQRGTSLTIQCQVDSQVTMMFWYRQQPGQSLTLIATANQGSEATYESGFVIDKFPISRPNLTFSTLTVSNMSPEDSSIYLCSVATGQGAHQPQHFGDGTRLSIL.

The genes are TRBV19 and TRBJ2-7; TRBD1 agrees at 7 bases. Germline values: CDR1 LNHDA, CDR2 SQIVND (reference sequence). The CDR3 length is 16 residues. Germline trimming cut 4 bases from V and 1 base from J; bases unmatched to any gene: 10. This CDR3 reads CASSREHRGTSYEQYF. The CDR3 DNA reads as TGTGCCAGTAGTAGGGAGCACAGGGGAACATCCTACGAGCAGTACTTC.

The gene calls are TRBV3-1 (or the pseudogene TRBV3-2) and TRBJ2-1; 8 bases line up with TRBD2. Per germline, CDR1 LGHDT and CDR2 YNNKEL (reference sequence). The CDR3 spans 15 residues. Unmatched junction bases numbered 8, after V lost 4 bases and J lost 6 bases. Written as DNA, the CDR3 is TGTGCCAGCAGCCTTGGAACGGGAGGGCCCAATGAGCAGTTCTTC. The encoded protein is CASSLGTGGPNEQFF.

The genes are TRBV5-1 and TRBJ2-2; the D gene is possibly TRBD2 (6 bases). Germline CDR1 reads SGHRS; CDR2 reads YFSETQ. V shed 0 bases and J shed 4 bases, with 13 bases lying between them. The CDR3 length is 16 residues. CDR3 sequence: CASSLDPGGVTGELFF. DNA of the CDR3: TGCGCCAGCAGCTTGGATCCCGGGGGAGTCACCGGGGAGCTGTTTTTT. Based on the CDR3 plus reference TRBV5-1 and TRBJ2-2, the full variable domain is KAGVTQTPRYLIKTRGQQVTLSCSPISGHRSVSWYQQTPGQGLQFLFEYFSETQRNKGNFPGRFSGRQFSNSRSEMNVSTLELGDSALYLCASSLDPGGVTGELFFGEGSRLTVL.

J is TRBJ2-3 and V is TRBV6-1; D might be TRBD1 (6 bases). Germline CDR1 is MNHNS and CDR2 is SASEGT. V gave up 0 bases and J gave up 2 bases, with 9 bases separating them. CDR3 length: 15 amino acids. The CDR3 region has the DNA TGTGCCAGCAGTGAAGCGGGGACACCCACAGATACGCAGTATTTT. It codes for CASSEAGTPTDTQYF.

The chain links TRBV10-3 to TRBJ2-5, with D possibly matching TRBD1 (7 bases). The CDR3 has 12 amino acids. V was shortened by 4 bases and J by 5 bases, with 8 bases between the two germline ends. Germline lookup yields CDR1 ENHRY and CDR2 SYGVKD. CDR3 sequence reads: CAISAGGETQYF. The CDR3 bases are TGTGCCATCAGTGCAGGGGGGGAGACCCAGTACTTC.

The V and J genes are TRBV19 and TRBJ2-1; 8 bases align to TRBD2. There are 15 residues in the CDR3. V was pared by 3 bases and J by 1 base, with 2 bases of the junction left unmatched. Germline V CDR1 and CDR2: LNHDA, SQIVND (reference sequence). The CDR3 nucleotides read TGTGCCAGTAGTATTCGGGGGGGATCCTACAATGAGCAGTTCTTC. Translated: CASSIRGGSYNEQFF.

The V and J genes are TRBV7-9 and TRBJ2-7, with 7 bases matching TRBD1. The V gene's germline CDR1 is SEHNR and CDR2 FQNEAQ (reference sequence). V was pared by 5 bases and J by 4 bases, with 8 bases of the junction left unmatched. The CDR3 has 14 amino acids. The CDR3 sequence: CASSIRDSLYEQYF. CDR3 DNA: TGTGCCAGCAGCATCCGGGACAGTCTATACGAGCAGTACTTC.

The gene calls are TRBV5-1 and TRBJ2-3; TRBD2 matches at 9 bases. Trimming took 4 bases from V and 0 from J; bases not matched to a gene: 0. The CDR3 consists of 14 residues. Per the germline V gene, CDR1 is SGHRS and CDR2 is YFSETQ. This chain's CDR3 is CASSTSGSTDTQYF. The CDR3 nucleotides are TGCGCCAGCAGCACTAGCGGGAGCACAGATACGCAGTATTTT.

V usage is TRBV11-2 and J usage is TRBJ2-7, with 9 bases aligning to TRBD2. The CDR3 spans 18 residues. Germline V gene lookup returns CDR1 SGHAT and CDR2 FQNNGV. V lost 1 base, J lost 3 bases, and 13 bases stayed unmatched. This chain's CDR3 is CASSLVRLPLAGHYEQYF. The CDR3 region has the DNA TGTGCCAGCAGCTTAGTCCGTCTTCCACTAGCGGGCCACTACGAGCAGTACTTC.

The chain recombines TRBV11-2 with TRBJ2-3; 9 nucleotides align to TRBD2. The CDR3 covers 15 residues. The J segment lost 6 bases and the V segment lost 1 base, leaving 5 bases of the junction unmatched. Germline assignment: CDR1 SGHAT and CDR2 FQNNGV. The CDR3 reads CASSLVAGVGDTQYF. The CDR3 nucleotides are TGTGCCAGCAGCTTAGTAGCGGGAGTGGGTGATACGCAGTATTTT.

V gene TRBV7-2 combines with J gene TRBJ2-2; 7 nucleotides line up with TRBD2. The J segment lost 5 bases and the V segment lost 4 bases, leaving 10 bases of the junction unmatched. Germline-derived CDR1 and CDR2 are SGHTA and FQGNSA. The CDR3 is made up of 16 amino acids. CDR3 region: CASSSQAGVSTGELFF. CDR3 nucleotides: TGTGCCAGCAGCTCCCAGGCGGGAGTTTCGACCGGGGAGCTGTTTTTT.

The gene calls are TRBV9 and TRBJ1-2; D gene uncertain. Germline CDR1 and CDR2: SGDLS and YYNGEE. This CDR3 is 15 amino acids long. V was pared by 0 bases and J by 0 bases, with 9 bases between. The CDR3 loop reads CASSVDPGTNYGYTF. The CDR3 DNA is TGTGCCAGCAGCGTAGATCCAGGAACTAACTATGGCTACACCTTC.